The 31 T cell receptor beta chains presented below share a single source sample, sequenced in a study of siplizumab effects on memory and regulatory T cells. The assay was immunoSEQ multiplex PCR, and TCRdb's table has in-frame clones only and misses some. The data hold about 87,000 clones, with approximately 90% observed a single time. The specimen sequenced was CD4+ T cells sorted from blood. Every receptor here comes from a human donor in good health.

The V and J genes are TRBV27 and TRBJ2-7; 9 positions match TRBD2. Trimming removed 8 bases from V and 3 bases from J; junction bases left unmatched: 11. In germline, CDR1 is MNHEY, CDR2 SMNVEV (reference sequence). The CDR3 has 15 residues. The DNA for the CDR3 is TGTGCCAGCGCCCGGGGGGCTAGCGGGATCTACGAGCAGTACTTC. This gives the protein CASARGASGIYEQYF.

This chain links TRBV19 with TRBJ1-5; D perhaps matches TRBD1 (5 bases). With 4 bases removed from V and 1 base from J, the gap between germline ends came to 11 bases. From germline, CDR1 is LNHDA and CDR2 SQIVND (reference sequence). The CDR3 contains 15 residues. The CDR3 nucleotides read TGTGCCAGTAGTACCCGCCGGGACAGCAATCAGCCCCAGCATTTT. This gives the protein CASSTRRDSNQPQHF.

This clone has more than one count but fewer than ten. The chain recombines TRBV18 with TRBJ1-2; D is undetermined. Per the germline V gene, CDR1 is KGHSH and CDR2 is LQKENI. V was trimmed by 5 bases and J by 13 bases, leaving 17 bases between them. The CDR3 length is 12 residues. Here the CDR3 DNA reads TGTGCCAGCTCAAAGACAACGGAGGCAGGCACCTTC. Translated: CASSKTTEAGTF.

The genes are TRBV4-3 and TRBJ1-3, with 7 bases that match TRBD1. Germline V gene lookup returns CDR1 LGHNA and CDR2 YSLEER. With V trimmed by 3 bases and J by 0 bases, 8 bases remained unmatched. The CDR3 extends over 17 amino acids. CDR3 nucleotides: TGCGCCAGCAGCCACGAAGGGGGCAGACTCTCTGGAAACACCATATATTTT. Its translation is CASSHEGGRLSGNTIYF.

This clone has a single count. The CDR3 nucleotides read TGTGCCAGTAGACAGGGGAGAGCCAATGAGCAGTTCTTC. Its protein is CASRQGRANEQFF. The chain couples TRBV19 to TRBJ2-1; 7 nucleotides line up with TRBD1. Per the germline V gene, CDR1 is LNHDA and CDR2 is SQIVND (reference sequence). Trimming removed 6 bases from V and 6 bases from J; junction bases left unmatched: 5. CDR3 length: 13 amino acids.

This chain joins TRBV19 and TRBJ1-4; 8 bases are a match to TRBD1. The length of the CDR3 is 13 residues. Germline trimming cut 11 bases from V and 4 bases from J; bases unmatched to any gene: 6. The V gene's germline CDR1 is LNHDA and CDR2 SQIVND (reference sequence). In DNA form, the CDR3 reads TGTGCCTGCCGTACAGGGGGTAATGAAAAACTGTTTTTT. It is translated as CACRTGGNEKLFF.

This clone was seen more than once but under ten times. The genes are TRBV28 and TRBJ1-1, with D possibly matching TRBD1 (5 bases). CDR1 is MDHEN and CDR2 is SYDVKM in the germline V gene. The CDR3 extends over 13 amino acids. V was trimmed by 7 bases and J by 5 bases, leaving 14 bases between them. For the CDR3, the DNA is TGTGCCAGCACCCTAAGCTGGGGGACTGAAGCTTTCTTT. This sequence encodes CASTLSWGTEAFF.

The chain links TRBV30 to TRBJ2-7; no clear D. Between the trimmed V and J ends, which lost 2 bases and 3 bases, there was a span of 20 bases. CDR3 length: 16 residues. Germline loops: CDR1 GTSNPN, CDR2 SVGIG (reference sequence). In DNA, the CDR3 is TGTGCCTGGAGTTCACTTCGGGCCGCGAAGGGCTACGAGCAGTACTTC. This translates into CAWSSLRAAKGYEQYF.

The gene calls are TRBV6-1 and TRBJ2-4; 8 positions agree with TRBD2. V shed 8 bases and J 8 bases; nucleotides not matched to a gene: 5. This CDR3 is 12 amino acids long. Per germline, CDR1 MNHNS and CDR2 SASEGT. The CDR3 nucleotides are TGTGCCAGCGCAGCGGGAGTACACATTCAGTACTTC. It specifies CASAAGVHIQYF.

The chain joins TRBV15 to TRBJ1-2; D ambiguous. Trimming removed 0 bases from V and 6 bases from J, with 14 bases in between. The germline gives CDR1 LNHNV, CDR2 YYDKDF (reference sequence). This CDR3 is 15 amino acids long. CDR3 protein: CATSREGRRENGYTF. CDR3 bases: TGTGCCACCAGCAGAGAAGGCAGGCGCGAGAATGGCTACACCTTC.

This sequence joins TRBV28 and TRBJ1-4; D perhaps matches TRBD1 (6 bases). CDR1 MDHEN and CDR2 SYDVKM come from the germline V gene. Trimming left V 3 bases short and J 0 bases short, with 8 bases between. The CDR3 is made up of 15 amino acids. CDR3 sequence: CASSLPGATNEKLFF. The DNA of the CDR3 is TGTGCCAGCAGTTTGCCAGGGGCAACTAATGAAAAACTGTTTTTT.

The rearrangement links TRBV14 to TRBJ1-2; TRBD1 is a possible D gene (6 bases). Germline V gives CDR1 SGHDN, CDR2 FVKESK. CDR3 length: 14 residues. V was shortened by 1 base and J by 1 base, with 7 bases between the two germline ends. As DNA, the CDR3 is TGTGCCAGCAGCCAAGTACAGGGTAACTATGGCTACACCTTC. Its protein is CASSQVQGNYGYTF.

The chain couples TRBV6-6 to TRBJ2-7; D uncertain. The CDR3 consists of 14 residues. The V end was cut by 6 bases, the J end by 2 bases, with 14 bases between. Germline loops: CDR1 MNHNY, CDR2 SVGAGI (reference sequence). The DNA for the CDR3 is TGTGCCAGCAGAGAAGACAACCCGGCCTACGAGCAGTACTTC. Encoded protein: CASREDNPAYEQYF.

The CDR3: CASSLLHGTSGRGNEQFF. In DNA, the CDR3 is TGTGCCAGCAGCCTACTACACGGGACTAGCGGGAGGGGCAATGAGCAGTTCTTC. The rearrangement joins TRBV7-2 to TRBJ2-1; 16 bases are a match to TRBD2. Germline CDR1 is SGHTA and CDR2 is FQGNSA. The CDR3 spans 18 residues. Germline trimming cut 5 bases from V and 6 bases from J; bases unmatched to any gene: 10.

This clone appeared once. The chain links TRBV18 to TRBJ2-7; the match to TRBD2 covers 10 bases. The CDR3 sequence is 17 residues long. V was pared by 0 bases and J by 7 bases, with 12 bases of the junction left unmatched. From germline, CDR1 is KGHSH and CDR2 LQKENI. This CDR3 is CASSPPEELAGPLEQYF. The CDR3 DNA is TGTGCCAGCTCACCACCGGAAGAACTAGCGGGACCCCTAGAGCAGTACTTC.

The gene calls are TRBV11-2 and TRBJ2-2; 8 bases fit TRBD2. There are 15 residues in the CDR3. The junction had 11 bases not matched to a gene; V was cut back by 8 bases and J by 6 bases. CDR1 is SGHAT and CDR2 is FQNNGV in the germline V gene. In DNA, the CDR3 is TGTGCCAGCGCAAGCGGGGGAGGAAGGGCCGGGGAGCTGTTTTTT. This codes for CASASGGGRAGELFF.

This sequence joins TRBV2 and TRBJ2-7; D is possibly TRBD1 (5 bases). Deletions cut 6 bases from V and 2 bases from J, with 11 bases between. This CDR3 has 13 amino acids. CDR1 SNHLY and CDR2 FYNNEI come from the germline V gene. CDR3 sequence reads: CASSKDTTYEQYF. The CDR3 DNA reads TGTGCCAGCAGCAAGGACACTACCTACGAGCAGTACTTC.

J is TRBJ1-4 and V is TRBV11-3; tentatively, D is TRBD1 (5 bases). Germline assignment: CDR1 SGHNT and CDR2 YENEEA. This CDR3 comprises 15 residues. Trimming stripped 1 base from V and 3 bases from J, with 9 bases between. CDR3 nucleotides: TGTGCCAGCAGCTTAGTGGGACTCTCTAATGAAAAACTGTTTTTT. It encodes CASSLVGLSNEKLFF.

The chain combines TRBV5-5 with TRBJ2-6, with a tentative D call TRBD2 (5 bases). Germline-derived CDR1 and CDR2 are SGHKS and YYEKEE (reference sequence). The V end lost 0 bases, the J end lost 3 bases, and 7 bases lay between the germline ends. This CDR3 spans 15 amino acids. This CDR3 is CASSLERLGANVLTF. In DNA, the CDR3 is TGTGCCAGCAGCTTGGAGCGGCTTGGGGCCAACGTCCTGACTTTC.

This clone was recorded a few times. The chain has TRBV25-1 and TRBJ2-7, with unresolved D. CDR1 and CDR2 from the germline V gene are MGHDK and SYGVNS. V lost 4 bases, J lost 7 bases, and 8 bases lay in between. The CDR3 sequence is 11 residues long. CDR3 sequence: CASSGAVEQYF. Written as DNA, the CDR3 is TGTGCCAGCAGTGGGGCAGTAGAGCAGTACTTC.

The chain recombines TRBV14 with TRBJ2-5; D is ambiguous. The CDR3 consists of 15 residues. Deletions cut 0 bases from V and 5 bases from J, with 13 bases between. From germline, CDR1 is SGHDN and CDR2 FVKESK. The CDR3: CASSQDGRQAETQYF. Written as DNA, the CDR3 is TGTGCCAGCAGCCAAGACGGACGGCAGGCGGAGACCCAGTACTTC.

The rearrangement uses TRBV6-1 and TRBJ2-1; the D is unclear. V dropped 8 bases and J dropped 7 bases, with 12 bases sitting between them. The CDR3 spans 12 residues. Looked up from germline, CDR1 is MNHNS and CDR2 is SASEGT. CDR3 sequence (DNA): TGTGCCAGCTCGAGGTCGGGTAATGAGCAGTTCTTC. This sequence encodes CASSRSGNEQFF.

This chain connects TRBV2 to TRBJ1-5, with a weak D call TRBD1 (5 bases). From germline, CDR1 is SNHLY and CDR2 FYNNEI. Trimming stripped 1 base from V and 4 bases from J, with 8 bases between. The CDR3 runs 14 residues. In DNA, the CDR3 is TGTGCCAGCAGTGAAGGTTGGGGGAATCAGCCCCAGCATTTT. It specifies CASSEGWGNQPQHF.

This clone came up once. The V call is TRBV18, the J call TRBJ1-3; 10 bases agree with TRBD1. The CDR3 length is 16 residues. Germline V gene data show CDR1 as KGHSH and CDR2 as LQKENI. V lost 2 bases, J lost 3 bases, and 4 bases stayed unmatched. The CDR3 DNA reads TGTGCCAGCTCACCAACCGGGACAGGGGTTGGAAACACCATATATTTT. Translated: CASSPTGTGVGNTIYF. Full variable domain (missing parts from reference TRBV18 and TRBJ1-3): NAGVMQNPRHLVRRRGQEARLRCSPMKGHSHVYWYRQLPEEGLKFMVYLQKENIIDESGMPKERFSAEFPKEGPSILRIQQVVRGDSAAYFCASSPTGTGVGNTIYFGEGSWLTVV.

CDR3 bases: TGTGCCAGCAGCTTAACGGGCAACTCTGGAAACACCATATATTTT. This sequence encodes CASSLTGNSGNTIYF. The chain links TRBV7-9 to TRBJ1-3; D gene ambiguous. This CDR3 has 15 residues. Trimming pared 2 bases from V and 0 bases from J, leaving 8 bases between. The V gene's germline CDR1 is SEHNR and CDR2 FQNEAQ (reference sequence).

The chain combines TRBV29-1 with TRBJ1-1; D ambiguous. V lost 2 bases, J lost 1 base, and 14 bases lay in between. The length of the CDR3 is 15 residues. Germline values: CDR1 SQVTM, CDR2 ANQGSEA. In DNA form, the CDR3 reads TGCAGCGTTGAACCCCGATTGGGCCCGAACACTGAAGCTTTCTTT. Translated, it gives CSVEPRLGPNTEAFF.

This clone turned up a few times. The rearrangement uses TRBV5-1 and TRBJ2-7, with 7 bases identical to TRBD2. Germline V CDR1 and CDR2: SGHRS, YFSETQ. V lost 2 bases and J lost 3; bases outside the gene matches: 5. CDR3 size: 14 residues. Here the CDR3 DNA reads TGCGCCAGCAGCTTCGGGGGAGGGGTCTACGAGCAGTACTTC. Amino acids: CASSFGGGVYEQYF.

The chain joins TRBV5-8 to TRBJ1-3, with TRBD1 as a possible D gene (5 bases). Per germline, CDR1 SGHTS and CDR2 YDEGEE. This CDR3 is 17 amino acids long. Trimming left V 4 bases short and J 0 bases short, with 17 bases between. The CDR3 DNA is TGTGCCAGCAGCCGCTGGCTGGACACGAACTCTGGAAACACCATATATTTT. Its protein product is CASSRWLDTNSGNTIYF.

The CDR3 DNA is TGTGCCAGCAGAGCTAGCGGGGGTCCCTACAATGAGCAGTTCTTC. As protein: CASRASGGPYNEQFF. The chain uses TRBV28 and TRBJ2-1; 10 positions agree with TRBD2. Trimming at V came to 6 bases and at J to 2 bases, leaving 4 bases not matched to a gene. The CDR3 extends over 15 amino acids. Germline V gene lookup returns CDR1 MDHEN and CDR2 SYDVKM.

The chain couples TRBV27 to TRBJ2-2, with D perhaps TRBD2 (6 bases). V lost 8 bases to trimming and J lost 0 bases, with 13 bases between them. Germline V gene lookup returns CDR1 MNHEY and CDR2 SMNVEV (reference sequence). The CDR3 extends over 15 amino acids. This CDR3 reads CASPPRGANTGELFF. CDR3 DNA: TGTGCCAGCCCTCCCCGCGGGGCGAACACCGGGGAGCTGTTTTTT.

The J gene is TRBJ2-1, the V gene TRBV10-3, with D possibly TRBD1 on 6 matching bases. The CDR3 length is 14 residues. Trimming took 2 bases from V and 7 from J, leaving 12 bases between them. In germline, CDR1 is ENHRY, CDR2 SYGVKD. The CDR3 region is CAISEQGTLNEQFF. The CDR3 nucleotides are TGTGCCATCAGTGAGCAGGGGACCCTTAATGAGCAGTTCTTC.